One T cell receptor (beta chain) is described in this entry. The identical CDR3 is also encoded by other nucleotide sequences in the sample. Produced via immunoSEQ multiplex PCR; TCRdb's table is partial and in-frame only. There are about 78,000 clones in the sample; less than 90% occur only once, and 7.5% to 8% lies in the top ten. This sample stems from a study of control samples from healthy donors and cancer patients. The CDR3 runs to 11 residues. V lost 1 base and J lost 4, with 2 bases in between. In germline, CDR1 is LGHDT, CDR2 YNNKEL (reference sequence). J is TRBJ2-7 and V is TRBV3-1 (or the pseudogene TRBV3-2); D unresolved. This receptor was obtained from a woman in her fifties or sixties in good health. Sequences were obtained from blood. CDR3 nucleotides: TGTGCCAGCAGCCAAGGGTACGAGCAGTACTTC. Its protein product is CASSQGYEQYF.